These T cell receptor beta chains were read from a single sample in a study of long-term antiretroviral therapy in people with HIV. The repertoire was sequenced with immunoSEQ multiplex PCR; TCRdb's copy has only in-frame clones and lacks some. This sample has 30,000 to 40,000 clones, with 94% found just once. The sample in question was unsorted PBMCs, obtained around 5.4 years after starting antiretroviral therapy. Receptor source: a woman in her forties or fifties with HIV. The CDR3 runs from the conserved cysteine through the conserved F or W. D genes are given only for firm matches. The listing skips clone size in some rows; elsewhere it reads once, few, many or a size class.

DNA,CDR3,D,size,J,V
TGTGCCAGCAGTTCTGGAGGGTACAATCAGCCCCAGCATTTT,CASSSGGYNQPQHF,.,.,TRBJ1-5,TRBV6-5
TGTGCCAGCAGCCAAATTAGTAGGGATACGCAGTATTTT,CASSQISRDTQYF,.,.,TRBJ2-3,TRBV7-2
TGTGCCAGCAGCCCTCGGTCCCGGGACAGTAATGGCTACACCTTC,CASSPRSRDSNGYTF,TRBD1,.,TRBJ1-2,TRBV13
TGTGCCAGCATTCCTAGCGGGGCTCGGGAGCAGTACTTC,CASIPSGAREQYF,TRBD2,.,TRBJ2-7,TRBV25-1
TGCGCCAGCAGGGACAGGGGGCATTCAAGATACACTGAAGCTTTCTTT,CASRDRGHSRYTEAFF,TRBD1,.,TRBJ1-1,TRBV10-1
TGCGCCAGCAGCTTGGCGCTCGGGGAAGAGACCCAGTACTTC,CASSLALGEETQYF,.,.,TRBJ2-5,TRBV5-1
TGTGCCAGCAGTGGCAGGGGCACAGATACGCAGTATTTT,CASSGRGTDTQYF,.,.,TRBJ2-3,TRBV2
TGTGCCAGCAGTTACTCGAGAACCGGGGAGCTGTTTTTT,CASSYSRTGELFF,.,.,TRBJ2-2,TRBV6-6
TGTGCCAGCAGCGGTACAGGGAGCTCCTATAATTCACCCCTCCACTTT,CASSGTGSSYNSPLHF,.,.,TRBJ1-6,TRBV11-2
TGTGCTAGCAGCCTGACTAGCGGGGGGGCCGGGAATGAGCAGTTCTTC,CASSLTSGGAGNEQFF,TRBD2,few,TRBJ2-1,TRBV7-7
TGTGCCAGTAGTATAGTACTAGCGGGGGGGCCAATTCGCTATGAGCAGTTCTTC,CASSIVLAGGPIRYEQFF,TRBD2,.,TRBJ2-1,TRBV19
TGTGCCAGCAGTGCCCTAGCGGGGTCGAGGGAGCAGTACTTC,CASSALAGSREQYF,TRBD2,.,TRBJ2-7,TRBV2
TGCGCCAACGGAATAAGCCCTGGGGGGGCCAAAAACATTCAGTACTTC,CANGISPGGAKNIQYF,.,.,TRBJ2-4,TRBV4-1
TGTGCCAGCACTCTGGGGGGGACCTACAATGAGCAGTTCTTC,CASTLGGTYNEQFF,TRBD2,.,TRBJ2-1,TRBV27
TGTGCCAGCAGCTTAGCGGAAGGAGATACGCAGTATTTT,CASSLAEGDTQYF,.,once,TRBJ2-3,TRBV7-6
TGTGCCAGTACCGGGACTGGTCTACAAGAGACCCAGTACTTC,CASTGTGLQETQYF,.,.,TRBJ2-5,TRBV27
TGCGCCAGCAGCCAAGTAGGGGGGGATGGCTACACCTTC,CASSQVGGDGYTF,.,.,TRBJ1-2,TRBV4-1
TGCAGCGTCCGGACTAGCGGGGGGGCCGGGGAGCTGTTTTTT,CSVRTSGGAGELFF,TRBD2,.,TRBJ2-2,TRBV29-1
TGTGCTAGTGGTTTCCATGACAGCACAGATACGCAGTATTTT,CASGFHDSTDTQYF,.,.,TRBJ2-3,TRBV12-5
TGTGCCAGCAGTTACTCGAGGTCTCCAGATACGCAGTATTTT,CASSYSRSPDTQYF,.,.,TRBJ2-3,TRBV6-5
TGTGCCAGCAGTGGGGACAGGAACACTGAAGCTTTCTTT,CASSGDRNTEAFF,TRBD1,.,TRBJ1-1,TRBV2